The 32 T cell receptor beta chains in this list originate from one sample, sequenced in a study of CXCR4 blockade with PD-1 therapy in pancreatic cancer. The table came from immunoSEQ multiplex PCR; TCRdb's copy has only in-frame clones and leaves some out. Of approximately 5,900 clones listed, less than 40% are singletons. The specimen was tumor tissue. All receptors come from a human donor with pancreatic ductal adenocarcinoma.

This clone was detected once. This sequence joins TRBV28 and TRBJ1-1; D uncertain. Germline V gene lookup returns CDR1 MDHEN and CDR2 SYDVKM. This CDR3 region has 12 residues. V was clipped by 3 bases and J by 3 bases, with 5 bases between them. The CDR3 DNA follows: TGTGCCAGCAGTTTTGGGTACACTGAAGCTTTCTTT. It yields the protein CASSFGYTEAFF.

The V call is TRBV29-1, the J call TRBJ1-1, with 9 positions matching TRBD1. J gave up 3 bases and V 6 bases, and 5 bases lay outside the gene matches. CDR1 and CDR2 (germline): SQVTM, ANQGSEA. This CDR3 has 13 residues. CDR3 region: CSVTTGGYTEAFF. The CDR3 nucleotides are TGCAGCGTAACGACAGGGGGGTACACTGAAGCTTTCTTT.

This clone was seen more than once but under ten times. This chain connects TRBV28 to TRBJ2-5; 8 nucleotides align to TRBD1. The CDR3 contains 15 residues. Germline V gene sequence: CDR1 MDHEN, CDR2 SYDVKM. V trimming: 5 bases; J trimming: 9 bases; junction bases outside the gene matches: 14. This CDR3 is CASSRTGLSGGAQYF. The CDR3 bases are TGTGCCAGCAGTCGGACAGGGCTTAGTGGAGGAGCCCAGTACTTC.

This clone has a count of ten or more. The chain has TRBV9 and TRBJ1-2, with D perhaps matching TRBD1 (6 bases). The CDR3 has 14 amino acids. V dropped 3 bases and J dropped 5 bases, with 14 bases sitting between them. Germline CDR1 reads SGDLS; CDR2 reads YYNGEE. The CDR3 DNA reads as TGTGCCAGCAGCGCCAGGGACACGGTATATGGCTACACCTTC. Protein: CASSARDTVYGYTF. The full variable domain, completed using reference TRBV9 and TRBJ1-2, is DSGVTQTPKHLITATGQRVTLRCSPRSGDLSVYWYQQSLDQGLQFLIQYYNGEERAKGNILERFSAQQFPDLHSELNLSSLELGDSALYFCASSARDTVYGYTFGSGTRLTVV.

The chain uses TRBV18 and TRBJ2-7; D may be TRBD1 (5 bases). Germline assignment: CDR1 KGHSH and CDR2 LQKENI. Trimming took off 4 bases at V and 3 bases at J, with 10 bases between the two ends. The length of the CDR3 is 13 residues. Here the CDR3 DNA reads TGTGCCAGCTCACTCGGACAATACTACGAGCAGTACTTC. Translating gives CASSLGQYYEQYF.

The chain employs TRBV18 and TRBJ2-7; TRBD2 agrees at 14 bases. The junction had 6 bases not matched to a gene; V was cut back by 4 bases and J by 4 bases. CDR1 is KGHSH, CDR2 LQKENI, per germline. There are 16 residues in the CDR3. The CDR3 region has the DNA TGTGCCAGCTCACTCGGACTAGCGGGGGGCGCTTACGAGCAGTACTTC. It is translated as CASSLGLAGGAYEQYF.

This clone was observed a single time. The chain is built from TRBV28 and TRBJ2-2; no definite D call. The CDR3 runs 15 residues. V was clipped by 3 bases and J by 6 bases, with 14 bases between them. Germline V gene data show CDR1 as MDHEN and CDR2 as SYDVKM. The CDR3 bases are TGTGCCAGCAGTTTTTCGTTTCAGTTCTCCGGGGAGCTGTTTTTT. This translates into CASSFSFQFSGELFF.

This clone has at least ten counts. This specimen includes other DNA sequences encoding the same CDR3. J is TRBJ2-2 and V is TRBV11-3; D gene unclear. V lost 3 bases and J lost 0, with 8 bases in between. Looked up from germline, CDR1 is SGHNT and CDR2 is YENEEA. This CDR3 has 15 amino acids. CDR3 amino acids: CASSLGGTNTGELFF. The DNA for the CDR3 is TGTGCCAGCAGCTTGGGTGGTACGAACACCGGGGAGCTGTTTTTT.

The V and J genes are TRBV6-8 and TRBJ1-2, with unresolved D. Trimming cost V 2 bases and J 5 bases, with 9 bases left between them. Germline CDR1 reads MNHGY; CDR2 reads SAAAGT. The CDR3 is 13 residues long. The DNA for the CDR3 is TGTGCCAGCAGTTACAATCCCCTATATGGCTACACCTTC. It encodes CASSYNPLYGYTF.

The chain combines TRBV28 with TRBJ2-7, with 7 bases identical to TRBD1. V gave up 6 bases and J gave up 3 bases; unmatched junction bases: 11. The germline gives CDR1 MDHEN, CDR2 SYDVKM. This CDR3 is built from 15 residues. CDR3 DNA sequence: TGTGCCAGCAGGACAGGGTCCGCAATAAGCTACGAGCAGTACTTC. Residues: CASRTGSAISYEQYF. The complete variable domain, with remaining parts taken from reference TRBV28 and TRBJ2-7, reads DVKVTQSSRYLVKRTGEKVFLECVQDMDHENMFWYRQDPGLGLRLIYFSYDVKMKEKGDIPEGYSVSREKKERFSLILESASTNQTSMYLCASRTGSAISYEQYFGPGTRLTVT.

This clone has more than one count but fewer than ten. The chain joins TRBV15 to TRBJ2-7, with TRBD2 identical over 9 bases. Trimming removed 1 base from V and 4 bases from J; junction bases left unmatched: 5. The CDR3 totals 15 residues. Germline V lookup: CDR1 LNHNV, CDR2 YYDKDF (reference sequence). The CDR3 region is CATSRGLAGAYEQYF. CDR3 coding DNA: TGTGCCACCAGCAGAGGGTTAGCGGGAGCTTACGAGCAGTACTTC.

On this clone itself: Other DNA sequences within the sample encode an identical CDR3. This rearrangement joins TRBV18 to TRBJ1-3; no clear D gene. The CDR3 extends over 12 amino acids. Germline V gene sequence: CDR1 KGHSH, CDR2 LQKENI. V was trimmed by 0 bases and J by 7 bases, leaving 4 bases between them. In DNA form, the CDR3 reads TGTGCCAGCTCACCACCGGGGAACACCATATATTTT. Residues: CASSPPGNTIYF. The variable domain in full, with the rest retrieved from reference TRBV18 and TRBJ1-3, is NAGVMQNPRHLVRRRGQEARLRCSPMKGHSHVYWYRQLPEEGLKFMVYLQKENIIDESGMPKERFSAEFPKEGPSILRIQQVVRGDSAAYFCASSPPGNTIYFGEGSWLTVV.

A few counts support this clone. The chain links TRBV5-1 to TRBJ2-5; the match to TRBD2 covers 11 bases. J was trimmed by 7 bases and V by 4 bases; bases with no gene match: 9. The germline CDR1 and CDR2 sequences are SGHRS and YFSETQ. The CDR3 length is 15 residues. Here the CDR3 DNA reads TGCGCCAGCAGCGCAGGGACTAGCGGTCGGGGGACCCAGTACTTC. Its protein product is CASSAGTSGRGTQYF. Based on the CDR3 plus reference TRBV5-1 and TRBJ2-5, the full variable domain is KAGVTQTPRYLIKTRGQQVTLSCSPISGHRSVSWYQQTPGQGLQFLFEYFSETQRNKGNFPGRFSGRQFSNSRSEMNVSTLELGDSALYLCASSAGTSGRGTQYFGPGTRLLVL.

This clone was counted between two and nine times. The chain recombines TRBV15 with TRBJ1-2, with unresolved D. The germline V and J ends were trimmed by 0 bases and 3 bases, with 11 bases remaining between them. The CDR3 contains 15 residues. Germline CDR1 reads LNHNV; CDR2 reads YYDKDF (reference sequence). The CDR3 bases are TGTGCCACCAGCAGAGATCATGGCAGCCACTATGGCTACACCTTC. Translation: CATSRDHGSHYGYTF.

The gene calls are TRBV28 and TRBJ1-4; D is undetermined. The CDR3 loop spans 12 amino acids. CDR1 is MDHEN and CDR2 is SYDVKM in the germline V gene. Between the trimmed V and J ends, which lost 5 bases and 7 bases, there was a span of 8 bases. The CDR3 loop is CASSRRTEKLFF. In DNA, the CDR3 is TGTGCCAGCAGTCGCAGGACTGAAAAACTGTTTTTT.

This clone is medium-sized by share. The V gene is TRBV6-4, the J gene TRBJ2-5; no clear D. The CDR3 extends over 11 amino acids. CDR1 is MRHNA, CDR2 SNTAGT, per germline. The V end lost 6 bases, the J end lost 9 bases, and 11 bases lay between the germline ends. The CDR3 DNA sequence: TGTGCCAGCAGGAGCCAAGTTTCCCAGTACTTC. Its protein product is CASRSQVSQYF.

The rearrangement uses TRBV28 and TRBJ2-7, with 12 positions matching TRBD2. In germline, CDR1 is MDHEN, CDR2 SYDVKM. The ends lost 8 bases at V and 0 bases at J; junction bases unmatched: 11. The CDR3 length is 17 residues. The CDR3 DNA sequence: TGTGCCAGCCCACCACTAGCGGGAGGTTGGGGCTCCTACGAGCAGTACTTC. It encodes CASPPLAGGWGSYEQYF.

This clone rates as medium-sized. The rearrangement uses TRBV19 and TRBJ2-7, with D unresolved. V shed 8 bases and J shed 4 bases, with 15 bases lying between them. Germline assignment: CDR1 LNHDA and CDR2 SQIVND (reference sequence). The CDR3 has 13 amino acids. The DNA for the CDR3 is TGTGCCAGTTCTCTAGGCCCGTTTTACGAGCAGTACTTC. Its protein is CASSLGPFYEQYF.

V usage is TRBV18 and J usage is TRBJ2-1, with 11 bases that match TRBD2. J gave up 4 bases and V 3 bases, and 2 bases lay outside the gene matches. The CDR3 is 15 amino acids. Germline V gives CDR1 KGHSH, CDR2 LQKENI. The CDR3 loop is CASSPLAGGYNEQFF. The CDR3, as DNA: TGTGCCAGCTCACCCTTAGCGGGAGGGTACAATGAGCAGTTCTTC.

This clone was detected only a few times. The CDR3 nucleotides are TGTGCCAGCAGCCAGTCCCTAGCGGGAGGAGATACGCAGTATTTT. Its protein is CASSQSLAGGDTQYF. This chain joins TRBV11-3 and TRBJ2-3; 11 bases line up with TRBD2. This CDR3 is 15 amino acids long. After removal of 5 bases from V and 5 bases from J, the junction contained 6 bases not matched to a gene. CDR1 is SGHNT and CDR2 is YENEEA in the germline V gene.

This rearrangement joins TRBV9 to TRBJ2-1; D gene unclear. The germline CDR1 and CDR2 sequences are SGDLS and YYNGEE. The CDR3 is made up of 13 amino acids. Trimming cost V 5 bases and J 6 bases, with 12 bases left between them. The CDR3 region is CASSEQLFNEQFF. The CDR3 coding sequence is TGTGCCAGCAGTGAACAACTCTTCAATGAGCAGTTCTTC.

This rearrangement joins TRBV9 to TRBJ2-5; 7 bases are a match to TRBD2. J was trimmed by 3 bases and V by 0 bases; bases with no gene match: 2. From germline, CDR1 is SGDLS and CDR2 YYNGEE. This CDR3 is built from 14 residues. The CDR3: CASSVAGGKETQYF. In DNA form, the CDR3 reads TGTGCCAGCAGCGTAGCCGGGGGGAAAGAGACCCAGTACTTC. Complete variable domain (other parts from reference TRBV9 and TRBJ2-5): DSGVTQTPKHLITATGQRVTLRCSPRSGDLSVYWYQQSLDQGLQFLIQYYNGEERAKGNILERFSAQQFPDLHSELNLSSLELGDSALYFCASSVAGGKETQYFGPGTRLLVL.

V is TRBV28 and J is TRBJ2-7; maybe TRBD2 (5 bases). Trimming cost V 4 bases and J 6 bases, with 25 bases left between them. Germline CDR1 reads MDHEN; CDR2 reads SYDVKM. There are 17 residues in the CDR3. Here the CDR3 DNA reads TGTGCCAGCAGTTCTCTAGCCTACCCACTGACACGCTCCGAGCAGTACTTC. Translated: CASSSLAYPLTRSEQYF.

This clone came up a few times. The chain links TRBV27 to TRBJ1-1, with D maybe TRBD1 (5 bases). V lost 11 bases and J 1 base, leaving 14 bases between the germline ends. This CDR3 region has 13 residues. The V gene's germline CDR1 is MNHEY and CDR2 SMNVEV (reference sequence). The CDR3 nucleotides read TGTGCCGTCGGGGGGATTACGAACACTGAAGCTTTCTTT. Protein: CAVGGITNTEAFF.

This clone was seen many times. The V call is TRBV11-3, the J call TRBJ2-7, with no clear D. Trimming took 5 bases from V and 1 from J, leaving 12 bases between them. The CDR3 spans 14 residues. Germline V CDR1 and CDR2: SGHNT, YENEEA. The CDR3 DNA sequence: TGTGCCAGCAGCCTCAGCGCACTTTCCTACGAGCAGTACTTC. As protein: CASSLSALSYEQYF.

This clone was counted a single time. The V and J genes are TRBV9 and TRBJ2-3; TRBD2 aligns across 7 bases. This CDR3 contains 15 residues. Germline loops: CDR1 SGDLS, CDR2 YYNGEE. The V segment lost 0 bases and the J segment 6 bases; nucleotides outside the gene matches: 7. The DNA for the CDR3 is TGTGCCAGCAGCGTAGACCCTAGCGGCAGGGATACGCAGTATTTT. Amino acid sequence: CASSVDPSGRDTQYF. Combining the CDR3 with reference TRBV9 and TRBJ2-3 gives the whole variable domain DSGVTQTPKHLITATGQRVTLRCSPRSGDLSVYWYQQSLDQGLQFLIQYYNGEERAKGNILERFSAQQFPDLHSELNLSSLELGDSALYFCASSVDPSGRDTQYFGPGTRLTVL.

This clone was seen only a few times. The J gene is TRBJ1-2, the V gene TRBV19; the D gene is possibly TRBD1 (6 bases). Germline V CDR1 and CDR2: LNHDA, SQIVND (reference sequence). The CDR3 has 12 amino acids. Trimming stripped 6 bases from V and 4 bases from J, with 9 bases between. CDR3 sequence (DNA): TGTGCCAGTAGCAGGGGAAGCTATGGCTACACCTTC. As protein: CASSRGSYGYTF.

Points on this clone: Other DNA variants within this sample encode the same CDR3. J is TRBJ2-7 and V is TRBV5-1, with TRBD2 matching over 7 bases. The V segment lost 4 bases and the J segment 0 bases; nucleotides outside the gene matches: 4. The germline V gene encodes CDR1 SGHRS and CDR2 YFSETQ. The CDR3 has 14 residues. The CDR3 reads CASSPRDYSYEQYF. CDR3 nucleotide sequence: TGCGCCAGCAGCCCACGGGACTACTCCTACGAGCAGTACTTC. Supplemented by reference TRBV5-1 and TRBJ2-7, the full variable domain reads KAGVTQTPRYLIKTRGQQVTLSCSPISGHRSVSWYQQTPGQGLQFLFEYFSETQRNKGNFPGRFSGRQFSNSRSEMNVSTLELGDSALYLCASSPRDYSYEQYFGPGTRLTVT.

The V call is TRBV29-1, the J call TRBJ1-2; 8 bases are shared with TRBD1. The length of the CDR3 is 13 residues. J lost 8 bases, V lost 4 bases, and 9 bases had no gene match. Germline values: CDR1 SQVTM, CDR2 ANQGSEA. The CDR3 loop reads CSVADRGLRGYTF. The CDR3, as DNA: TGCAGCGTTGCCGACAGGGGTTTGCGGGGCTACACCTTC.

This clone turned up a few times. The chain employs TRBV12-5 and TRBJ2-3, with 9 bases identical to TRBD2. Germline V CDR1 and CDR2: LGHNT, FRNRAP. This CDR3 is 15 amino acids long. The CDR3 nucleotides are TGTGCCAGCAAAGCAGAGGGACTAGCAGGAGTTACGCAGTATTTT. Protein: CASKAEGLAGVTQYF.

J is TRBJ1-3 and V is TRBV6-8; D is perhaps TRBD1 (5 bases). Germline assignment: CDR1 MNHGY and CDR2 SAAAGT. The CDR3 runs 15 residues. Trimming cost V 5 bases and J 3 bases, with 14 bases left between them. CDR3 DNA sequence: TGTGCCAGCAGTCCAACCGGGACCAGTGGAAACACCATATATTTT. Translation gives CASSPTGTSGNTIYF.

The V gene is TRBV15, the J gene TRBJ2-7, with TRBD1 matching 9 bases. The CDR3 extends over 15 amino acids. J gave up 6 bases and V 2 bases, and 8 bases lay outside the gene matches. Germline V CDR1 and CDR2: LNHNV, YYDKDF (reference sequence). The CDR3 protein is CATSRPGQGFREQYF. CDR3 bases: TGTGCCACCAGCAGACCGGGACAGGGTTTTCGCGAGCAGTACTTC.